These 14 T cell receptor beta chains originate from one sample sequenced in a study of blood T cell repertoires in COVID-19. TCRdb's copy holds only in-frame clones and misses some; the assay was immunoSEQ multiplex PCR. Among 200,000 to 250,000 clones listed, around 80% were seen once. Sequenced sample: peripheral blood. The receptors here all came from a woman aged 25 to 39 with COVID-19, enrolled during active disease.

The rearrangement joins TRBV4-1 to TRBJ2-5; 10 bases align to TRBD1. Germline loops: CDR1 MGHRA, CDR2 YSYEKL. The CDR3 runs to 15 residues. The J segment lost 3 bases and the V segment lost 5 bases, leaving 6 bases of the junction unmatched. CDR3 nucleotides: TGCGCCAGCAGCTCCCTAGGGACAGGGGAAGAGACCCAGTACTTC. As protein: CASSSLGTGEETQYF.

V is TRBV24-1 and J is TRBJ2-1, with D perhaps TRBD2 (5 bases). The CDR3 runs to 12 residues. The germline gives CDR1 KGHDR, CDR2 SFDVKD. Trimming pared 6 bases from V and 6 bases from J, leaving 8 bases between. The CDR3: CATSNRGNEQFF. CDR3 nucleotides: TGTGCCACCAGTAACCGGGGCAATGAGCAGTTCTTC.

The chain combines TRBV9 with TRBJ2-3, with 8 positions matching TRBD2. Trimming at V came to 3 bases and at J to 1 base, leaving 7 bases not matched to a gene. Germline V CDR1 and CDR2: SGDLS, YYNGEE. The CDR3 has 16 residues. Here the CDR3 reads CASSDGGSGGTDTQYF. The CDR3, as DNA: TGTGCCAGCAGCGACGGGGGTAGCGGGGGCACAGATACGCAGTATTTT.

As to this clone: This CDR3 is also generated by other DNA sequences in the sample. The chain has TRBV7-2 and TRBJ2-3; D is ambiguous. The V end lost 2 bases, the J end lost 1 base, and 7 bases lay between the germline ends. CDR3 size: 14 residues. CDR1 and CDR2 (germline): SGHTA, FQGNSA. The CDR3 coding sequence is TGTGCCAGCAGCTTAAGTCGCGGCACAGATACGCAGTATTTT. Its protein is CASSLSRGTDTQYF.

This clone was picked up a small number of times. The chain couples TRBV3-1 (or the pseudogene TRBV3-2) to TRBJ1-6, with no clear D. The CDR3 is 15 amino acids. Per the germline V gene, CDR1 is LGHDT and CDR2 is YNNKEL (reference sequence). Trimming left V 0 bases short and J 10 bases short, with 13 bases between. CDR3 bases: TGTGCCAGCAGCCAAGATCTCTCTACCTGGTCACCCCTCCACTTT. It is translated as CASSQDLSTWSPLHF.

V is TRBV4-1 and J is TRBJ1-3; 8 nucleotides line up with TRBD1. V trimming: 3 bases; J trimming: 8 bases; junction bases outside the gene matches: 6. Germline V gene sequence: CDR1 MGHRA, CDR2 YSYEKL. The CDR3 has 14 amino acids. The CDR3 spells CASSHPDREDTIYF. DNA of the CDR3: TGCGCCAGCAGCCATCCGGACAGGGAAGACACCATATATTTT.

The chain employs TRBV9 and TRBJ2-5, with D possibly TRBD1 on 7 matching bases. This CDR3 contains 15 residues. Trimming shortened V by 4 bases and J by 2 bases, and 15 bases separated the two germline ends. Germline V gene lookup returns CDR1 SGDLS and CDR2 YYNGEE. Here the CDR3 reads CASSPRGDGQETQYF. DNA for the CDR3: TGTGCCAGCAGCCCCAGGGGGGACGGACAAGAGACCCAGTACTTC. The whole variable domain, filled in from reference TRBV9 and TRBJ2-5, reads DSGVTQTPKHLITATGQRVTLRCSPRSGDLSVYWYQQSLDQGLQFLIQYYNGEERAKGNILERFSAQQFPDLHSELNLSSLELGDSALYFCASSPRGDGQETQYFGPGTRLLVL.

The chain recombines TRBV7-8 with TRBJ2-5; 10 bases line up with TRBD1. V lost 3 bases and J lost 3; bases outside the gene matches: 7. Germline values: CDR1 SGHVS, CDR2 FQNEAQ. This CDR3 contains 16 residues. In nucleotides, the CDR3 is TGTGCCAGCAGCTTCGGACAGGGGGAGACCAAAGAGACCCAGTACTTC. As protein: CASSFGQGETKETQYF.

V gene TRBV6-2 or TRBV6-3 combines with J gene TRBJ2-1; 7 bases are shared with TRBD1. The CDR3 is made up of 17 amino acids. V was pared by 0 bases and J by 4 bases, with 9 bases of the junction left unmatched. The germline V gene has CDR1 MNHEY and CDR2 SVGEGT. The CDR3 is CASSYSPVTGSYNEQFF. Here the CDR3 DNA reads TGTGCCAGCAGTTACTCCCCGGTGACAGGGTCTTACAATGAGCAGTTCTTC.

The chain is built from TRBV4-2 and TRBJ2-4, with 7 bases fitting TRBD1. The CDR3 contains 14 residues. J was trimmed by 6 bases and V by 4 bases; bases with no gene match: 6. Germline assignment: CDR1 LGHNA and CDR2 YNFKEQ. The CDR3 sequence is CASSPRDRVNIQYF. CDR3 nucleotides: TGTGCCAGCAGCCCACGGGACAGAGTAAACATTCAGTACTTC.

DNA for the CDR3: TGTGCTGCGTGGGGGCCTATCTACAATGAGCAGTTCTTC. Its protein product is CAAWGPIYNEQFF. The V and J genes are TRBV28 and TRBJ2-1; a weak D match, TRBD1 (6 bases). CDR3 length equals 13 residues. From germline, CDR1 is MDHEN and CDR2 SYDVKM.

This chain joins TRBV5-5 and TRBJ2-2; 12 nucleotides match TRBD1. Germline-derived CDR1 and CDR2 are SGHKS and YYEKEE (reference sequence). This CDR3 comprises 18 residues. V gave up 4 bases and J gave up 0 bases; unmatched junction bases: 7. The CDR3 region is CASSPTGTGGSNTGELFF. The CDR3 bases are TGTGCCAGCAGCCCAACCGGGACAGGGGGCTCGAACACCGGGGAGCTGTTTTTT.

The chain employs TRBV5-1 and TRBJ2-5, with 8 bases lining up with TRBD1. J was trimmed by 0 bases and V by 4 bases; bases with no gene match: 8. The CDR3 loop spans 16 amino acids. In germline, CDR1 is SGHRS, CDR2 YFSETQ. The CDR3 DNA follows: TGCGCCAGCAGCCCCCCCGGACAGGGATACCAAGAGACCCAGTACTTC. Its translation is CASSPPGQGYQETQYF.

This chain links TRBV21-1 with TRBJ2-2; the D call TRBD1 from the table was never checked on the DNA. TRBV21-1 is listed as a pseudogene. This CDR3 spans 20 amino acids. DNA for the CDR3: TGTGCCAGCAGCAAAGCGCGATTTACCTGGCAGGGGGCGCGTACCGGGGAGCTGTTTTTT. This gives the protein CASSKARFTWQGARTGELFF.